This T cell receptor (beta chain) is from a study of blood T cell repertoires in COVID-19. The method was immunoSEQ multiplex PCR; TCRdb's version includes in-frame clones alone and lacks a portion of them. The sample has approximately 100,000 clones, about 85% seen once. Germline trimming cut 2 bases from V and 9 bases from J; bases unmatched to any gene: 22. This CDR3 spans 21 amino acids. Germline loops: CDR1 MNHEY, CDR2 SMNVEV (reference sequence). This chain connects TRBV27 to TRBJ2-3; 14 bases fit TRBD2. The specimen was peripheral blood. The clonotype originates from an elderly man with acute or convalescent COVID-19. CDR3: CASSLTPGGRRPGLAGVTQYF. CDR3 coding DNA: TGTGCCAGCAGTTTAACCCCGGGGGGGCGAAGGCCGGGACTAGCGGGAGTCACGCAGTATTTT.